Detailed here is one T cell receptor (beta chain). The antigen remains undetermined. This record comes from a study of memory CD4+ T cells and cytomegalovirus serostatus. About the study: This sample comes from healthy Belgian adults, about nine CMV seropositive, 24 seronegative.

The V and J ends lost 4 bases and 6 bases, in that order; junction bases with no gene match: 9. Germline-derived CDR1 and CDR2 are SGHRS and YFSETQ. The CDR3 consists of 15 residues. Clones were read by immunoSEQ multiplex PCR, and TCRdb kept only the in-frame ones, dropping some. The repertoire has about 58,000 clones, 82% of them found once; the top ten carry roughly 0.5%. Findings of the study overall: About 40% of the 164 known CMV-associated TCRbeta sequences appeared in CD4+ memory.

Single viable CD3+CD4+CD8-CD45RO+ cells were sorted as the memory CD4+ T cells. The sequence was obtained from an adult in good health and CMV-seronegative. Some clones in this sample may be carry-over from other donors' samples. The chain has TRBV5-1 and TRBJ2-1; 8 bases are a match to TRBD1. What was sequenced was memory CD4+ T cells from blood. In nucleotides, the CDR3 is TGCGCCAGCAGCGAACAGGGGGGTACAAGCAATGAGCAGTTCTTC. Its protein product is CASSEQGGTSNEQFF.